This is a list of T cell receptor beta chains from one sample in a study of blood T cell repertoires in COVID-19. Produced via immunoSEQ multiplex PCR; TCRdb's table is partial and in-frame only. The sample has 75,000 to 95,000 clones, about 85% seen once. Material for sequencing was peripheral blood. These receptors were taken from an elderly man with active or convalescent COVID-19. CDR3s include the opening cysteine and the closing phenylalanine or tryptophan. The order of the fields is clone size, V gene, D gene, J gene, CDR3 DNA, CDR3 protein. A D gene is named only where the DNA matches it firmly. Size is omitted from some rows. Given values are once, few, many or a class for expanded clones.

size: once; V: TRBV12-3/TRBV12-4; D: .; J: TRBJ1-1; DNA: TGTGCCAGCAGTTCAACAGGCCCTGGAGCTTTCTTT; CDR3: CASSSTGPGAFF
size: .; V: TRBV7-8; D: TRBD1; J: TRBJ1-5; DNA: TGTGCCAGCAGCTTATATCGGGACAGGGCCAATCAGCCCCAGCATTTT; CDR3: CASSLYRDRANQPQHF
size: .; V: TRBV5-8; D: TRBD1; J: TRBJ1-2; DNA: TGTGCCAGCAGCTGGCGGACAGGGGAACACTATGGCTACACCTTC; CDR3: CASSWRTGEHYGYTF
size: .; V: TRBV7-7; D: .; J: TRBJ2-5; DNA: TGTGCTAGCAGCCCCCGCCCTAAGGGGCTAGATGAGACCCAGTACTTC; CDR3: CASSPRPKGLDETQYF
size: .; V: TRBV5-1; D: .; J: TRBJ2-3; DNA: TGCGCCAGCAGCTTAAGAATGCAGGGGAGCACAGATACGCAGTATTTT; CDR3: CASSLRMQGSTDTQYF
size: .; V: TRBV6-1; D: TRBD1; J: TRBJ1-2; DNA: TGTGCCAGCAGTGTGCGAAGGGGGACAGGGGTTTACTATGGCTACACCTTC; CDR3: CASSVRRGTGVYYGYTF
size: .; V: TRBV4-2; D: TRBD1; J: TRBJ1-1; DNA: TGTGCCAGCAGCCAACCAGGGACAGACCGCTTTTTCTTT; CDR3: CASSQPGTDRFFF
size: .; V: TRBV7-9; D: .; J: TRBJ2-2; DNA: TGTGCCAGCAGCTTCAATCGGGAAGCCGGGGAGCTGTTTTTT; CDR3: CASSFNREAGELFF
size: few; V: TRBV20-1; D: .; J: TRBJ1-1; DNA: TGCAGTGCCCTGGACAGTGAAGCTTTCTTT; CDR3: CSALDSEAFF
size: .; V: TRBV7-2; D: TRBD1; J: TRBJ1-5; DNA: TGTGCCAGCAGCTTAGAAATACGGACAGGTACCCAGCATTTT; CDR3: CASSLEIRTGTQHF
size: .; V: TRBV9; D: .; J: TRBJ2-2; DNA: TGTGCCAGCAGCGTAGTTCCAGGGGTCGTAGGGGAAGCCGGGGAGCTGTTTTTT; CDR3: CASSVVPGVVGEAGELFF
size: .; V: TRBV9; D: .; J: TRBJ1-3; DNA: TGTGCCAGCAGCCCCCGACACTCAGTCTCCTCTGGAAACACCATATATTTT; CDR3: CASSPRHSVSSGNTIYF
size: once; V: TRBV18; D: TRBD2; J: TRBJ2-4; DNA: TGTGCCAGCTCAGTAGCGGGCGGCGCCAAAAACATTCAGTACTTC; CDR3: CASSVAGGAKNIQYF
size: .; V: TRBV15; D: .; J: TRBJ2-2; DNA: TGTGCCACCAGCAGTGGACTGAGTACCTTCGCGAACACCGGGGAGCTGTTTTTT; CDR3: CATSSGLSTFANTGELFF
size: .; V: TRBV4-1; D: .; J: TRBJ1-2; DNA: TGCGCCAGCAGCCAAGACGTTTTATGGGCTTCGGATACCTTC; CDR3: CASSQDVLWASDTF
size: few; V: TRBV11-3; D: TRBD2; J: TRBJ2-5; DNA: TGTGCCAGCAGCTTAGCGGGGGGTATAGAAGAGACCCAGTACTTC; CDR3: CASSLAGGIEETQYF
size: .; V: TRBV19; D: TRBD2; J: TRBJ2-1; DNA: TGTGCCAGTAACCTGCTAGCGGGGGGGCCGGACAATGAGCAGTTCTTC; CDR3: CASNLLAGGPDNEQFF
size: .; V: TRBV18; D: TRBD1; J: TRBJ2-5; DNA: TGTGCCAGCTCACCGTCCAGGGGGCAAGAGACCCAGTACTTC; CDR3: CASSPSRGQETQYF
size: .; V: TRBV5-1; D: .; J: TRBJ1-4; DNA: TGCGCCAGCAGCCAGACAGGCCCGACAACTAATGAAAAACTGTTTTTT; CDR3: CASSQTGPTTNEKLFF
size: .; V: TRBV7-2; D: TRBD1; J: TRBJ1-2; DNA: TGTGCCAGCAGCTTAGCGTCGAGGGACAGGTTGCATGGCTACACCTTC; CDR3: CASSLASRDRLHGYTF
size: .; V: TRBV24-1; D: .; J: TRBJ1-2; DNA: TGTGCCACCAGTGCCCGGGGGGGGGCCCATGGCTACACCTTC; CDR3: CATSARGGAHGYTF
size: .; V: TRBV2; D: TRBD2; J: TRBJ2-1; DNA: TGTGCCAGCCCACCCGGGACTAGCGGGGGATTGAATGAGCAGTTCTTC; CDR3: CASPPGTSGGLNEQFF
size: .; V: TRBV2; D: .; J: TRBJ1-4; DNA: TGTGCCAGCAGGGAGATTAGGGGTTTTGAAAAACTGTTTTTT; CDR3: CASREIRGFEKLFF
size: .; V: TRBV5-1; D: TRBD2; J: TRBJ2-1; DNA: TGCGCCAGCAGCTTGTTAGCGGGAGGGGAGCAGTTCTTC; CDR3: CASSLLAGGEQFF
size: .; V: TRBV7-7; D: .; J: TRBJ1-1; DNA: TGTGCCAGCAGCCCCTACGATCAGGGGTCTATCGCTGAAGCTTTCTTT; CDR3: CASSPYDQGSIAEAFF
size: .; V: TRBV19; D: TRBD1; J: TRBJ1-6; DNA: TGTGCCAGTAGTAACAGGGGCGGCTCACCCCTCCACTTT; CDR3: CASSNRGGSPLHF
size: .; V: TRBV9; D: .; J: TRBJ2-3; DNA: TGTGCCAGCAGCGTAGACCCCAGGGGTGGCACAGATACGCAGTATTTT; CDR3: CASSVDPRGGTDTQYF
size: .; V: TRBV24-1; D: .; J: TRBJ1-2; DNA: TGTGCCACCAAGGGGCGGGGGGACTATGGCTACACCTTC; CDR3: CATKGRGDYGYTF
size: .; V: TRBV7-9; D: .; J: TRBJ2-1; DNA: TGTGCCAGCAGCTTAGCTCTGCGTTTCGATGAGCAGTTCTTC; CDR3: CASSLALRFDEQFF
size: .; V: TRBV2; D: .; J: TRBJ1-2; DNA: TGTGCCAGCAGTGAATTGGCAGTCTATGGCTACACCTTC; CDR3: CASSELAVYGYTF
size: .; V: TRBV2; D: .; J: TRBJ1-2; DNA: TGTGCCAGCAGTGGGGGGGGCGGTTATGGCTACACCTTC; CDR3: CASSGGGGYGYTF
size: .; V: TRBV18; D: .; J: TRBJ2-5; DNA: TGTGCCAGCTCACCACTAGCCGGGGAGACCCAGTACTTC; CDR3: CASSPLAGETQYF
size: .; V: TRBV7-9; D: .; J: TRBJ2-3; DNA: TGTGCCAGCAGCTCAGGAGGGGTTAGCACAGATACGCAGTATTTT; CDR3: CASSSGGVSTDTQYF
size: .; V: TRBV19; D: TRBD1; J: TRBJ2-2; DNA: TGTGCCAGTAGTATCTCCCCGGGACAGAAACCCGGGGAGCTGTTTTTT; CDR3: CASSISPGQKPGELFF
size: .; V: TRBV16; D: TRBD2; J: TRBJ2-3; DNA: TGTGCCAGCAGCCAGAGGCCTAGCGGGAGGGCCGAGGATACGCAGTATTTT; CDR3: CASSQRPSGRAEDTQYF
size: .; V: TRBV19; D: TRBD1; J: TRBJ1-2; DNA: TGTGCCAGCCGGCGGGACAGGACTGACTATGGCTACACCTTC; CDR3: CASRRDRTDYGYTF
size: .; V: TRBV28; D: TRBD1; J: TRBJ1-1; DNA: TGTGCCAGCAGCGCACGCCCAGGACAGGGGAAGAACACTGAAGCTTTCTTT; CDR3: CASSARPGQGKNTEAFF
size: .; V: TRBV7-8; D: TRBD2; J: TRBJ2-1; DNA: TGTGCCAGCAGCCTTAGCGGGAAAGAGCAGTTCTTC; CDR3: CASSLSGKEQFF
size: .; V: TRBV29-1; D: .; J: TRBJ2-2; DNA: TGCAGCGTTGACAGGACAAACACCGGGGAGCTGTTTTTT; CDR3: CSVDRTNTGELFF
size: .; V: TRBV29-1; D: TRBD2; J: TRBJ2-3; DNA: TGCAGCGCGGCTGGCGGGGGGGCAGCAGATACGCAGTATTTT; CDR3: CSAAGGGAADTQYF
size: few; V: TRBV4-1; D: TRBD2; J: TRBJ2-3; DNA: TGCGCCAGCAGTCTGAGGGAGGGTACGCAGTATTTT; CDR3: CASSLREGTQYF
size: .; V: TRBV5-5; D: TRBD1; J: TRBJ1-2; DNA: TGTGCCAGCAGCTTGGAATACAGGGGATCCTATGGCTACACCTTC; CDR3: CASSLEYRGSYGYTF
size: few; V: TRBV19; D: .; J: TRBJ1-5; DNA: TGTGCCAGTAACCCCGGGTTGGGTCAGCCCCAGCATTTT; CDR3: CASNPGLGQPQHF
size: .; V: TRBV6-1; D: TRBD1; J: TRBJ1-2; DNA: TGTGCCAGCAGTGAAAGGACAGGGTATTACTATGGCTACACCTTC; CDR3: CASSERTGYYYGYTF
size: .; V: TRBV19; D: .; J: TRBJ1-4; DNA: TGTGCCAGTAGCACTCAGGGCAGTAATGAAAAACTGTTTTTT; CDR3: CASSTQGSNEKLFF
size: .; V: TRBV23-1; D: TRBD2; J: TRBJ2-1; DNA: TGCGCCAGCAGTCATTCGGGACTAGCTGGGTATGAGCAGTTCTTC; CDR3: CASSHSGLAGYEQFF
size: .; V: TRBV18; D: .; J: TRBJ1-1; DNA: TGTGCCAGCTCACCAACGGGTGGGAACACTGAAGCTTTCTTT; CDR3: CASSPTGGNTEAFF
size: once; V: TRBV9; D: TRBD2; J: TRBJ2-1; DNA: TGTGCCAGCGGCGTAGATCTGAGGGCGGGAGTGCGCGGTGAGCAGTTCTTC; CDR3: CASGVDLRAGVRGEQFF
size: once; V: TRBV10-2; D: TRBD1; J: TRBJ2-2; DNA: TGCGCCAGCAGTAACACCGGGACAGGGAGGGCCGGGGAGCTGTTTTTT; CDR3: CASSNTGTGRAGELFF
size: .; V: TRBV21-1; D: .; J: TRBJ1-3; DNA: TGTGCCAGCAGCAAAACGCTCGGGAGCTTTTTGGACAGGGGGATGAGCGACGGGGGAAACACCATATATTTT; CDR3: CASSKTLGSFLDRGMSDGGNTIYF
size: .; V: TRBV7-9; D: TRBD2; J: TRBJ2-2; DNA: TGTGCCAGCAGCCCACTAGCGGGAGCTGACGGGGAGCTGTTTTTT; CDR3: CASSPLAGADGELFF
size: once; V: TRBV9; D: TRBD2; J: TRBJ2-1; DNA: TGTGCCAGCAGCGTTAGCGGGGGGGCCCAGTATGAGCAGTTCTTC; CDR3: CASSVSGGAQYEQFF
size: few; V: TRBV7-2; D: .; J: TRBJ2-3; DNA: TGTGCCAGCAGCTTAGAGAGGGTTGATACGCAGTATTTT; CDR3: CASSLERVDTQYF